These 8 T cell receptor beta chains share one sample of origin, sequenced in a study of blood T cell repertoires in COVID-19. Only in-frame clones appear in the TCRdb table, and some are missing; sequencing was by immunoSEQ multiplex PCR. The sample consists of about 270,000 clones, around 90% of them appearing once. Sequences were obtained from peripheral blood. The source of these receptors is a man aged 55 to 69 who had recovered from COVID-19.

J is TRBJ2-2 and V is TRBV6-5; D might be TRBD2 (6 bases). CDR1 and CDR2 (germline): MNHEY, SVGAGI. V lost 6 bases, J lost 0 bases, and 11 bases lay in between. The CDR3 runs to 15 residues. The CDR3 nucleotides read TGTGCCAGCAGAACACCGGGGGCGAACACCGGGGAGCTGTTTTTT. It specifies CASRTPGANTGELFF.

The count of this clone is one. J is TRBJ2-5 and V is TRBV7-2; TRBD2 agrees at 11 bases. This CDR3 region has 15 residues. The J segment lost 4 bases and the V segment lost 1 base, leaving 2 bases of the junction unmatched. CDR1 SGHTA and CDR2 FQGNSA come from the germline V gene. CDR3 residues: CASSLVTSGAETQYF. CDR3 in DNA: TGTGCCAGCAGCTTAGTGACTAGCGGGGCAGAGACCCAGTACTTC.

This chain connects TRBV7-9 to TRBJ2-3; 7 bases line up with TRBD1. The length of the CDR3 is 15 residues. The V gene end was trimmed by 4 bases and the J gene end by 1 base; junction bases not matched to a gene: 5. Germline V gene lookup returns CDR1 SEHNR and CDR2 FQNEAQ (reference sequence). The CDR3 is CASSSPGQRTDTQYF. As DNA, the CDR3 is TGTGCCAGCAGCTCCCCGGGACAGCGCACAGATACGCAGTATTTT.

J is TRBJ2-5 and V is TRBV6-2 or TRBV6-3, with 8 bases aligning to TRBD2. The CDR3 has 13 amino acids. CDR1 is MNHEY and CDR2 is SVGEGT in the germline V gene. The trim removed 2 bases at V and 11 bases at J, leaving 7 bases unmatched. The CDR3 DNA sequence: TGTGCCAGCAGTTACGTCGCGGGGGGCTCACAGTACTTC. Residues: CASSYVAGGSQYF.

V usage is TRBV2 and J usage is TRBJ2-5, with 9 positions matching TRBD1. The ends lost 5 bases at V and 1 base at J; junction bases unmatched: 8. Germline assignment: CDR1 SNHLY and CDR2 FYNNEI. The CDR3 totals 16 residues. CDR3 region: CASSNRDRVVQETQYF. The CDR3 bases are TGTGCCAGCAGTAACCGGGACAGGGTAGTCCAAGAGACCCAGTACTTC.

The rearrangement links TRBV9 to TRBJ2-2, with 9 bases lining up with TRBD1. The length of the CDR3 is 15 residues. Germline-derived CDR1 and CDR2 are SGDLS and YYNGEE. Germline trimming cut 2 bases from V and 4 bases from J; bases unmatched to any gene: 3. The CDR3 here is CASSVGQGTTGELFF. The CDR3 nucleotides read TGTGCCAGCAGCGTCGGACAGGGGACCACCGGGGAGCTGTTTTTT.

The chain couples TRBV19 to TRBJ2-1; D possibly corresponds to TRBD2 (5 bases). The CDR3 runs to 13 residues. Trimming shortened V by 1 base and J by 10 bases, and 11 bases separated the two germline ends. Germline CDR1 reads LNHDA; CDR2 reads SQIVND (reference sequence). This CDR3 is CASSIALAREQFF. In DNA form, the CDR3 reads TGTGCCAGTAGTATAGCCCTAGCACGAGAGCAGTTCTTC. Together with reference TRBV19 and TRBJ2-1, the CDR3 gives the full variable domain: DGGITQSPKYLFRKEGQNVTLSCEQNLNHDAMYWYRQDPGQGLRLIYYSQIVNDFQKGDIAEGYSVSREKKESFPLTVTSAQKNPTAFYLCASSIALAREQFFGPGTRLTVL.

The CDR3 sequence is CASSLGGAGNTIYF. CDR3 bases: TGTGCCAGCAGTTTAGGAGGTGCTGGAAACACCATATATTTT. The gene calls are TRBV6-5 and TRBJ1-3; D gene unclear. The V end was cut by 4 bases, the J end by 2 bases, with 9 bases between. Germline V gene data show CDR1 as MNHEY and CDR2 as SVGAGI. The CDR3 contains 14 residues.